This T cell receptor beta chain was sequenced during a study of shared clonotypes between healthy human individuals (dated by TCRdb to about 2020). Some background on the complete study: The cohort included three men and two women between 18 and 49 years of age. For each donor, three plates each were used for CD4 naive and CD4 memory, two plates were used for CD8 naive, and one plate was used for CD8 memory. To estimate repertoire size and how much clonotype sharing occurs between individuals, the study deeply sequenced the blood TCR repertoires of five healthy adults. To increase sequencing depth and limit assay-specific biases, TCR repertoire library preparation and sequencing were carried out by different laboratories using diverse techniques. Between about 0.8 and 9 billion PBMCs per donor were obtained by leukapheresis. The investigation overall reported the following: Incomplete sequencing was indicated by rarefaction of sorted-subset datasets, despite the large sequencing depth. Only blood was sampled, and tissue TCR repertoires likely differ from those in blood. Compared with non-shared clonotypes, clonotypes shared by all four sorted-subset donors had higher generation probabilities. Naive subsets generally had larger estimated clonotype richness than memory subsets. The small number of donors limited the genetic and exposure-history diversity represented. Pairwise subsampling led to the expectation that sequencing depth would affect the degree of clonotype sharing among donors. Approximately 5% of naive CD4, roughly 3.6% of naive CD8, 2.3% of memory CD4, and approximately 0.39% of memory CD8 clonotypes were shared across a handful of donors.

For the CD8 naive samples, CD45RO-negative cells were positively selected for CCR7, yielding a CD45RA+CCR7+ population from which TemRA cells were excluded. Healthy HIV-negative adults with no recently reported acute infections or vaccinations were included as donors. All donors were Caucasian adults living in Nashville, Tennessee, USA. After blood collection by leukapheresis, PBMCs were isolated using Ficoll-Histopaque density gradient centrifugation and then cryopreserved in the vapor phase of liquid nitrogen. Analytical flow cytometry was used to check the purity and quantity of every magnetically sorted T cell population. Genomic DNA was isolated from every sorted fraction and measured by UV absorbance on a Nanodrop 2000c. The CDR3 contains 15 residues, cysteine and phenylalanine counted. Left in the record is the CDR3 DNA by itself, 45 bases read in frame from the first base. The germline V gene provides CDR1 ENHRY and CDR2 SYGVKD. The germline ends are 10 bases apart after V is trimmed by 0 bases and J by 4 bases.

Details on this clone: Its antigen remains undetermined. Within one base of it there is no much larger clone, and no base qualities were kept.

TCR CDR3 regions were amplified from genomic DNA by multiplex PCR using the deep immunoSEQ assay. Extracted genomic DNA from each cell subset was distributed evenly across all wells of several immunoSEQ 96-well plates, and each plate was treated as a replicate. For sorted subsets, 150 to 200 ng genomic DNA, equal to tens of thousands of T cell genomes, was loaded into each replicate PCR. Purified libraries were measured with a Qubit 3.0 fluorometer, size-checked on a Bioanalyzer 2100, and measured again with the KAPA Library Quantification kit. Every immunoSEQ 96-well plate was sequenced on a separate single-read 150-cycle Illumina NextSeq 550 flow cell. In the authors' own workflow: Because the immunoSEQ output held only junctional sequences and lacked quality scores, the filtering could not match the filtering applied to full-length reads. To assign V/J genes and CDR3, sequences were annotated against IMGT germline references using PyIR, a Python wrapper for IgBLAST v1.9. Reads were filtered out if the reads had weak V/J assignments (E-value above 1e-6), no CDR3, stop codons, out-of-frame junctions, or ambiguous translated residues. V3J clonotypes were defined by identical inferred V gene, J gene, and CDR3 amino acid sequence. Percentage overlap between repertoires was computed as shared unique clonotypes divided by the size of the smaller repertoire. RTK rarefaction, the Chao1 estimator, and Recon v2.1 estimates of unobserved clonotypes were used to assess repertoire richness. OLGA was used to compute generation probabilities for all TCRbeta clonotypes that the gDNA method yielded from four donors. TCRdb took over this immuneACCESS table, retaining in-frame rearrangements with V and J assigned. Such tables are incomplete; in checked studies, under half of the missing clones stem from an unresolved V gene, and the remainder is unexplained. The V and J calls and clone size come from that table; D and trimming were worked out from the DNA. The sample records 1.5 million to 2.5 million clones, approximately 94% of which are singletons. Jointly, the top ten make up more than 0.9% of the sample.

The source of this sequence is a man aged 18 to 29 in good health. The material sequenced was naive CD8+ T cells sorted from blood. Explained via the paper, the cell subset or site label denotes: CD45RA+CCR7+. The chain is assembled from TRBV10-3 and TRBJ1-3; no D gene is confidently identified. The DNA sequence is given as TGTGCCATCAGTGAGTCTTACTCTCCGGGAAACACCATATATTTT. Its translation is CAISESYSPGNTIYF.